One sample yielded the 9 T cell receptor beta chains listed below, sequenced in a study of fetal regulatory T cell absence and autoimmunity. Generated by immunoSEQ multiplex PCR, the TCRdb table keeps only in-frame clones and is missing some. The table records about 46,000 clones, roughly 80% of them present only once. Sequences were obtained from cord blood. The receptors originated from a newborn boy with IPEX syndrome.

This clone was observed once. The DNA for the CDR3 is TGCAGCGTGGAGGGACAAAGCACAGATACGCAGTATTTT. This translates into CSVEGQSTDTQYF. The rearrangement joins TRBV29-1 to TRBJ2-3; D may match TRBD1 or TRBD2 (6 bases each). The germline CDR1 and CDR2 sequences are SQVTM and ANQGSEA. V was trimmed by 6 bases and J by 0 bases, leaving 10 bases between them. This CDR3 contains 13 residues.

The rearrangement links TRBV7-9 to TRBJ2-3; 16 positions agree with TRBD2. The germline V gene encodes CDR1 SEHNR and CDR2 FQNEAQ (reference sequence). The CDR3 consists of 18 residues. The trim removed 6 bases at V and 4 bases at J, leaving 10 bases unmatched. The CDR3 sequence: CASSFSPGLAGGADTQYF. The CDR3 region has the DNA TGTGCCAGCAGTTTTTCCCCGGGACTAGCGGGAGGGGCAGATACGCAGTATTTT.

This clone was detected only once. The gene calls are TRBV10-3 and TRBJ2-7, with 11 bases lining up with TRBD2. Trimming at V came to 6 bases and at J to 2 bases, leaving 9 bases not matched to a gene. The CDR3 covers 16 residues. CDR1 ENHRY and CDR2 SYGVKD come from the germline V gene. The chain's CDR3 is CAISAILAGVPYEQYF. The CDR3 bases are TGTGCCATCAGCGCCATACTAGCGGGAGTCCCCTACGAGCAGTACTTC.

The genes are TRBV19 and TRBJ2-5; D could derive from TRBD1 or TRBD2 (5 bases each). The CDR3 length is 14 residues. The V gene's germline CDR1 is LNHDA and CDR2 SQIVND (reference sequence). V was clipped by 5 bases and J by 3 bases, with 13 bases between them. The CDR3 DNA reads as TGTGCCAGTAGTGAACCGGGGCTAAAAGAGACCCAGTACTTC. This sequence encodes CASSEPGLKETQYF.

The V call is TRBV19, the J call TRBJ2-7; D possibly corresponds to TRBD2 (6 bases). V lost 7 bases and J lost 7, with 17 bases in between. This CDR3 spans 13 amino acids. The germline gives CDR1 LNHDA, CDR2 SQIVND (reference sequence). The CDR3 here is CASTPGGLREQYF. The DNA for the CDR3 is TGTGCCAGTACCCCCGGGGGTTTGCGGGAGCAGTACTTC.

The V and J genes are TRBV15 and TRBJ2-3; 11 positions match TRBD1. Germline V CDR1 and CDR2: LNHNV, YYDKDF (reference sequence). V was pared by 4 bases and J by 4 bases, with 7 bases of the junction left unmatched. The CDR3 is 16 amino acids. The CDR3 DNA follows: TGTGCCACCAGCACCCAGGACAGGGGGCTTGCAGATACGCAGTATTTT. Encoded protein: CATSTQDRGLADTQYF.

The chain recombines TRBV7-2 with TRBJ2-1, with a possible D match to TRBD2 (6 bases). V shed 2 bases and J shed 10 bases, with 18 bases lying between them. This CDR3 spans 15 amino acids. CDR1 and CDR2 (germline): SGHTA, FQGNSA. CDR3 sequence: CASSLSREFYGEQFF. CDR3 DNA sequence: TGTGCCAGCAGCTTATCACGGGAGTTTTACGGGGAGCAGTTCTTC. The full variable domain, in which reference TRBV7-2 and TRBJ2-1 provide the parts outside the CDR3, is GAGVSQSPSNKVTEKGKDVELRCDPISGHTALYWYRQSLGQGLEFLIYFQGNSAPDKSGLPSDRFSAERTGGSVSTLTIQRTQQEDSAVYLCASSLSREFYGEQFFGPGTRLTVL.

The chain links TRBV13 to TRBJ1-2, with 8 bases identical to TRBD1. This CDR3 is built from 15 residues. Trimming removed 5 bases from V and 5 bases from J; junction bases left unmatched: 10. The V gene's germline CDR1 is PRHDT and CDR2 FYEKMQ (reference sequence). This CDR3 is CASSAQGGIRYGYTF. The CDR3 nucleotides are TGTGCCAGCAGCGCACAGGGGGGAATTAGGTATGGCTACACCTTC.

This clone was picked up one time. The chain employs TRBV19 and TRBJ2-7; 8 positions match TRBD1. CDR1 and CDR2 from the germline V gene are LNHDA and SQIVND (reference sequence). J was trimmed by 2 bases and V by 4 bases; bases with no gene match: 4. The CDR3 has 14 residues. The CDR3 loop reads CASSNPGGTYEQYF. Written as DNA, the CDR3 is TGTGCCAGTAGTAATCCAGGGGGCACCTACGAGCAGTACTTC.